The next 26 T cell receptor beta chains were all read from a single sample in a study of spatial heterogeneity in lung cancer (dated by TCRdb to about 2019). The method behind the library was 5' RACE. Sequencer: NextSeq 500. TCRdb ran its own pipeline on the public reads, namely fastp trimming at Q25 and MiXCR clone calling, and kept in-frame beta chains. Here each entry gathers all rows of one CDR3 protein and keeps the most common genes and DNA. This sample holds tens of thousands of distinct CDR3 sequences; 12% to 15% were observed only once. About 55% of the sample lies in the top ten. The time point label of this sample denotes: sample taken at primary tumor resection. Sequenced material: PBMCs, taken at surgery. These receptors came from a male donor with early-stage non-small cell lung cancer.

This chain uses TRBV20-1 with TRBJ2-3, with unresolved D. The germline CDR1 and CDR2 sequences are DFQATT and SNEGSKA (reference sequence). The CDR3 runs 15 residues. Trimming removed 5 bases from V and 3 bases from J, with 18 bases in between. The CDR3 loop reads CSADPVAVQTDTQYF. The DNA for the CDR3 is TGCAGTGCTGACCCAGTGGCCGTACAGACAGATACGCAGTATTTT.

This clonotype has more than one count but fewer than ten. The J gene is TRBJ2-7, the V gene TRBV7-2; tentatively, D is TRBD2 (5 bases). From germline, CDR1 is SGHTA and CDR2 FQGNSA. The CDR3 spans 15 residues. V was clipped by 5 bases and J by 3 bases, with 17 bases between them. CDR3 DNA: TGTGCCAGCAGCACTCGACTGGGCGCGGGCTACGAGCAGTACTTC. This encodes CASSTRLGAGYEQYF.

There are a few counts of this clonotype. The gene calls are TRBV9 and TRBJ2-5; 9 bases align to TRBD2. This CDR3 spans 14 amino acids. Trimming cost V 3 bases and J 9 bases; bases outside gene matches: 9. The germline V gene has CDR1 SGDLS and CDR2 YYNGEE. Here the CDR3 DNA reads TGTGCCAGCAGCGCCGAACCGGGACTAGCAGCCCAGTACTTC. As protein: CASSAEPGLAAQYF.

This clonotype has a handful of counts. The J gene is TRBJ2-1, the V gene TRBV14; 8 bases fit TRBD1. V trimming: 4 bases; J trimming: 7 bases; junction bases outside the gene matches: 15. The CDR3 totals 17 residues. Germline V gives CDR1 SGHDN, CDR2 FVKESK. Written as DNA, the CDR3 is TGTGCCAGCAGCCTAATTACAGGGGGTAAAGTTTCGAATGAGCAGTTCTTC. Its translation is CASSLITGGKVSNEQFF.

The sample holds a few counts of this clonotype. The chain joins TRBV27 to TRBJ2-1, with TRBD2 matching 11 bases. The CDR3 has 15 residues. Germline CDR1 reads MNHEY; CDR2 reads SMNVEV (reference sequence). V gave up 4 bases and J gave up 8 bases; unmatched junction bases: 7. The CDR3 reads CASSSLAGGLYEQFF. In DNA, the CDR3 is TGTGCCAGCAGTTCCTTAGCGGGAGGGCTCTATGAGCAGTTCTTC.

The chain recombines TRBV11-1 with TRBJ2-7, with D maybe TRBD2 (6 bases). Germline CDR1 is SGHAT and CDR2 is FQDESV (reference sequence). This CDR3 is 13 amino acids long. V was trimmed by 1 base and J by 4 bases, leaving 8 bases between them. The DNA of the CDR3 is TGTGCCAGCAGCTTAGAGGACTATTACGAGCAGTACTTC. Translating gives CASSLEDYYEQYF. Looking up the rest from reference TRBV11-1 and TRBJ2-7 gives the full variable domain: EAEVAQSPRYKITEKSQAVAFWCDPISGHATLYWYRQILGQGPELLVQFQDESVVDDSQLPKDRFSAERLKGVDSTLKIQPAELGDSAMYLCASSLEDYYEQYFGPGTRLTVT.

This sequence joins TRBV12-3 or TRBV12-4 and TRBJ2-1, with TRBD1 matching 8 bases. This CDR3 has 15 residues. V was clipped by 4 bases and J by 2 bases; unmatched bases: 4. The CDR3 sequence is CASSSGQGTYNEQFF. In DNA, the CDR3 is TGTGCCAGCAGTTCCGGACAGGGAACCTACAATGAGCAGTTCTTC.

This clonotype was found a few times. The gene calls are TRBV3-1 and TRBJ2-1, with D possibly being TRBD1 (6 bases). The CDR3 contains 13 residues. The ends were cut back, 1 base at V and 9 bases at J, with 10 bases in the middle. The germline gives CDR1 LGHDT, CDR2 YNNKEL (reference sequence). CDR3 protein: CASSQVGAGEQFF. The CDR3 bases are TGTGCCAGCAGCCAAGTGGGGGCAGGTGAGCAGTTCTTC.

The chain is built from TRBV3-1 and TRBJ2-1, with D possibly matching TRBD2 (5 bases). The V and J ends lost 0 bases and 16 bases respectively, with 13 bases between them. The germline gives CDR1 LGHDT, CDR2 YNNKEL (reference sequence). The CDR3 loop spans 12 amino acids. In DNA, the CDR3 is TGTGCCAGCAGCCAAGAACGAGCGGAGAGATTCTTC. It specifies CASSQERAERFF.

This clonotype was counted ten times or more. The chain joins TRBV20-1 to TRBJ2-7, with D perhaps being TRBD1 or TRBD2 (5 bases each). The V gene lost 4 bases and the J gene lost 8 bases, with 18 bases spanning the gap. CDR3 length: 13 residues. From germline, CDR1 is DFQATT and CDR2 SNEGSKA (reference sequence). The CDR3 nucleotides are TGCAGTGCTAAAAGGGACCGACGGTCCCAGCAGTACTTC. Translating it yields CSAKRDRRSQQYF.

The CDR3 DNA sequence: TGCAGTGCTAGGGTGCTAGCGGGGGCCAATGAGCAGTTCTTC. This sequence encodes CSARVLAGANEQFF. The chain joins TRBV20-1 to TRBJ2-1, with 10 bases fitting TRBD2. Germline V lookup: CDR1 DFQATT, CDR2 SNEGSKA (reference sequence). The CDR3 covers 14 residues. Germline trimming cut 3 bases from V and 6 bases from J; bases unmatched to any gene: 5.

V and J are TRBV6-2 or TRBV6-3 and TRBJ2-3; 7 bases agree with TRBD2. From germline, CDR1 is MNHEY and CDR2 SVGEGT. The CDR3 is 15 amino acids. The junction had 9 bases not matched to a gene; V was cut back by 6 bases and J by 3 bases. CDR3 bases: TGTGCCAGCAGGAGCGGCGGGAGAAGAACAGATACGCAGTATTTT. This codes for CASRSGGRRTDTQYF.

At least ten counts were recorded for this clonotype. The chain has TRBV5-4 and TRBJ2-3, with D unclear. Trimming removed 1 base at V and 0 bases at J, with 3 bases between. Germline V CDR1 and CDR2: SGHNT, YYREEE (reference sequence). CDR3 length equals 13 residues. In nucleotides, the CDR3 is TGTGCCAGCAGCTTGATTAGCACAGATACGCAGTATTTT. Its protein is CASSLISTDTQYF.

This clonotype was counted between two and nine times. This chain uses TRBV7-9 with TRBJ2-7; 7 bases fit TRBD2. V dropped 3 bases and J dropped 3; count of bases not matched to a gene: 5. Germline CDR1 is SEHNR and CDR2 is FQNEAQ (reference sequence). This CDR3 region has 14 residues. CDR3 sequence (DNA): TGTGCCAGCAGCTTGGGCGGGAGCATCTACGAGCAGTACTTC. Its translation is CASSLGGSIYEQYF.

This clonotype was seen ten or more times. The rearrangement joins TRBV5-5 to TRBJ1-3; D gene unclear. V lost 1 base, J lost 9 bases, and 14 bases lay in between. CDR1 is SGHKS and CDR2 is YYEKEE in the germline V gene (reference sequence). CDR3 length: 14 residues. Here the CDR3 reads CASSLMPRTGTIYF. As DNA, the CDR3 is TGTGCCAGCAGCTTGATGCCCCGCACTGGCACCATATATTTT. Using reference TRBV5-5 and TRBJ1-3 for the parts outside the CDR3, the full variable domain is DAGVTQSPTHLIKTRGQQVTLRCSPISGHKSVSWYQQVLGQGPQFIFQYYEKEERGRGNFPDRFSARQFPNYSSELNVNALLLGDSALYLCASSLMPRTGTIYFGEGSWLTVV.

This clonotype was seen a handful of times. This sequence joins TRBV20-1 and TRBJ1-6, with D perhaps matching TRBD1 (5 bases). Germline V CDR1 and CDR2: DFQATT, SNEGSKA (reference sequence). V was clipped by 4 bases and J by 4 bases, with 11 bases between them. This CDR3 is 14 amino acids long. The chain's CDR3 is CSAIQGPYNSPLHF. The DNA for the CDR3 is TGCAGTGCTATTCAGGGACCGTATAATTCACCCCTCCACTTT.

This clonotype was recorded many times. This chain joins TRBV7-9 and TRBJ2-3; the match to TRBD2 covers 11 bases. CDR3 length: 16 amino acids. V was clipped by 6 bases and J by 1 base; unmatched bases: 6. Per the germline V gene, CDR1 is SEHNR and CDR2 is FQNEAQ (reference sequence). CDR3 sequence: CASSSQLAGGTDTQYF. For the CDR3, the DNA is TGTGCCAGCAGTAGTCAACTAGCGGGGGGCACAGATACGCAGTATTTT.

This clonotype was counted only a few times. The chain joins TRBV5-1 to TRBJ2-1, with 11 bases aligning to TRBD2. Germline loops: CDR1 SGHRS, CDR2 YFSETQ. V was clipped by 4 bases and J by 2 bases; unmatched bases: 2. This CDR3 has 15 residues. Here the CDR3 DNA reads TGCGCCAGCAGCGTGACTAGCGGGGCCTACAATGAGCAGTTCTTC. This translates into CASSVTSGAYNEQFF.

This clonotype was recorded a few times. V usage is TRBV5-8 and J usage is TRBJ2-4; D call uncertain. V was clipped by 1 base and J by 9 bases, with 8 bases between them. The CDR3 runs to 12 residues. CDR1 and CDR2 (germline): SGHTS, YDEGEE. This CDR3 is CASSLLGLIQYF. In DNA form, the CDR3 reads TGTGCCAGCAGCTTGTTAGGGCTCATTCAGTACTTC.

This clonotype has a handful of counts. The chain uses TRBV20-1 and TRBJ2-1; 7 positions agree with TRBD2. The germline gives CDR1 DFQATT, CDR2 SNEGSKA (reference sequence). The CDR3 sequence is 16 residues long. V was clipped by 1 base and J by 5 bases; unmatched bases: 11. CDR3 sequence reads: CSARGWEAGSNNEQFF. The DNA of the CDR3 is TGCAGTGCTAGAGGTTGGGAAGCGGGGTCAAACAATGAGCAGTTCTTC.

V usage is TRBV5-4 and J usage is TRBJ2-7; D may be TRBD2 (5 bases). Per germline, CDR1 SGHNT and CDR2 YYREEE (reference sequence). V lost 4 bases, J lost 7 bases, and 18 bases lay in between. CDR3 length equals 14 residues. The CDR3 protein is CASSPEGRTGEQYF. CDR3 coding DNA: TGTGCCAGCAGCCCAGAGGGCCGCACGGGGGAGCAGTACTTC.

In this sample, this clonotype turned up many times. The V call is TRBV5-1, the J call TRBJ2-5; 10 bases are a match to TRBD2. Looked up from germline, CDR1 is SGHRS and CDR2 is YFSETQ. With 1 base clipped from V and 4 bases from J, the junction kept 1 base outside the gene matches. CDR3 length equals 14 residues. CDR3 DNA sequence: TGCGCCAGCAGCTTGAGCGGGGGGGCAGAGACCCAGTACTTC. Its protein is CASSLSGGAETQYF.

This clonotype was seen many times. The rearrangement joins TRBV5-5 to TRBJ2-1, with D possibly being TRBD1 or TRBD2 (6 bases each). Germline V gene lookup returns CDR1 SGHKS and CDR2 YYEKEE (reference sequence). CDR3 length equals 15 residues. With 6 bases removed from V and 5 bases from J, the gap between germline ends came to 18 bases. The CDR3 sequence: CASTPWGAEDNEQFF. Here the CDR3 DNA reads TGTGCCAGCACCCCCTGGGGGGCGGAGGACAATGAGCAGTTCTTC.

This clonotype was seen ten or more times. This chain uses TRBV10-3 with TRBJ2-1; 11 bases map to TRBD1. V trimming: 7 bases; J trimming: 6 bases; junction bases outside the gene matches: 8. The CDR3 contains 15 residues. CDR1 is ENHRY and CDR2 is SYGVKD in the germline V gene. The CDR3 nucleotides are TGTGCCATCACCGAAGGACAGGGGGCAGGCAATGAGCAGTTCTTC. This translates into CAITEGQGAGNEQFF.

This clonotype was detected ten times or more. The chain uses TRBV20-1 and TRBJ2-7; no clear D gene. Germline assignment: CDR1 DFQATT and CDR2 SNEGSKA (reference sequence). The CDR3 consists of 12 residues. V gave up 3 bases and J gave up 0 bases, with 6 bases separating them. The CDR3 loop is CSASGSSYEQYF. Here the CDR3 DNA reads TGCAGTGCTAGCGGCAGCTCCTACGAGCAGTACTTC.

This clonotype was seen repeatedly, ten times or more. The chain uses TRBV15 and TRBJ2-5; TRBD1 or TRBD2 may be the D gene (5 bases each). V gave up 3 bases and J gave up 2 bases, with 10 bases separating them. Germline lookup yields CDR1 LNHNV and CDR2 YYDKDF (reference sequence). The CDR3 consists of 14 residues. The CDR3 coding sequence is TGTGCCACCAGCAGCCGGGACGGACAAGAGACCCAGTACTTC. This encodes CATSSRDGQETQYF.